These 9 T cell receptor beta chains were sequenced from one sample in a study of blood T cell repertoires in COVID-19. Clones were read by immunoSEQ multiplex PCR, and TCRdb kept only the in-frame ones, dropping some. Of 50,000 or so clones listed, approximately 88% are singletons. The sequenced sample consisted of peripheral blood. The receptor set was obtained from a man between 65 and 85 years old with acute or convalescent COVID-19.

The J gene is TRBJ1-3, the V gene TRBV19; the D is unclear. Trimming took 5 bases from V and 4 from J, leaving 6 bases between them. The CDR3 has 12 residues. Germline CDR1 and CDR2: LNHDA and SQIVND (reference sequence). DNA for the CDR3: TGTGCCAGTAGTTCACAAGGAAACACCATATATTTT. Its protein product is CASSSQGNTIYF. The variable domain in full, completed from reference TRBV19 and TRBJ1-3, reads DGGITQSPKYLFRKEGQNVTLSCEQNLNHDAMYWYRQDPGQGLRLIYYSQIVNDFQKGDIAEGYSVSREKKESFPLTVTSAQKNPTAFYLCASSSQGNTIYFGEGSWLTVV.

This chain's CDR3 is CASSFRGQPQHF. In DNA, the CDR3 is TGTGCCAGCAGTTTCAGGGGACAGCCCCAGCATTTT. The chain uses TRBV12-3 or TRBV12-4 and TRBJ1-5; D possibly corresponds to TRBD1 (6 bases). Trimming took 3 bases from V and 7 from J, leaving 7 bases between them. CDR3 length: 12 amino acids.

This chain uses TRBV3-1 (or the pseudogene TRBV3-2) with TRBJ1-1, with TRBD1 matching over 9 bases. Germline assignment: CDR1 LGHDT and CDR2 YNNKEL (reference sequence). J lost 4 bases, V lost 4 bases, and 7 bases had no gene match. The CDR3 covers 15 residues. CDR3 loop: CASSPLQGARTEAFF. In nucleotides, the CDR3 is TGTGCCAGCAGCCCCCTACAGGGGGCGCGCACTGAAGCTTTCTTT.

V usage is TRBV18 and J usage is TRBJ1-1; the D is unclear. Deletions cut 3 bases from V and 0 bases from J, with 14 bases between. Germline-derived CDR1 and CDR2 are KGHSH and LQKENI. The CDR3 is 16 residues long. The chain's CDR3 is CASSPPRRRMNTEAFF. Here the CDR3 DNA reads TGTGCCAGCTCACCGCCTCGACGCAGGATGAACACTGAAGCTTTCTTT.

The CDR3 here is CASSPSAGPYEQYF. In DNA form, the CDR3 reads TGTGCCAGCAGCCCCTCAGCGGGGCCCTACGAGCAGTACTTC. V gene TRBV3-1 (or the pseudogene TRBV3-2) combines with J gene TRBJ2-7, with TRBD2 matching over 7 bases. With V trimmed by 4 bases and J by 2 bases, 5 bases remained unmatched. The CDR3 is made up of 14 amino acids. The germline V gene encodes CDR1 LGHDT and CDR2 YNNKEL (reference sequence).

This clone was detected only a few times. The chain links TRBV27 to TRBJ2-2, with 15 bases lining up with TRBD2. With 4 bases clipped from V and 5 bases from J, the junction kept 14 bases outside the gene matches. The CDR3 has 20 residues. Germline V gene data show CDR1 as MNHEY and CDR2 as SMNVEV (reference sequence). Here the CDR3 reads CASSSAAGLAGGPGTGELFF. The CDR3 nucleotides are TGTGCCAGCAGTTCAGCCGCCGGACTAGCGGGAGGGCCAGGAACCGGGGAGCTGTTTTTT.

V gene TRBV2 combines with J gene TRBJ2-2; 8 positions match TRBD1. Germline V gene lookup returns CDR1 SNHLY and CDR2 FYNNEI. CDR3 length: 15 amino acids. V shed 7 bases, J shed 2 bases, and the junction held 6 bases outside the gene matches. The CDR3 region is CASNPTGANTGELFF. As DNA, the CDR3 is TGTGCCAGCAACCCGACAGGGGCTAACACCGGGGAGCTGTTTTTT.

The chain joins TRBV5-4 to TRBJ2-5; D perhaps matches TRBD2 (6 bases). The germline V gene has CDR1 SGHNT and CDR2 YYREEE (reference sequence). V was shortened by 1 base and J by 5 bases, with 12 bases between the two germline ends. The CDR3 loop spans 14 amino acids. The CDR3 region is CASSLSGAGETQYF. The CDR3 bases are TGTGCCAGCAGCTTGTCCGGGGCGGGGGAGACCCAGTACTTC.

V and J are TRBV19 and TRBJ1-5; 9 bases are shared with TRBD1. CDR3 length: 13 amino acids. Germline V lookup: CDR1 LNHDA, CDR2 SQIVND (reference sequence). V shed 6 bases and J 7 bases; nucleotides not matched to a gene: 4. The CDR3 DNA reads TGTGCCAGTAGACGGGACAGGGACCAGCCCCAGCATTTT. The encoded protein is CASRRDRDQPQHF.